Following are 9 T cell receptor beta chains from one sample sequenced in a study of blood T cell repertoires in COVID-19. Using immunoSEQ multiplex PCR, the repertoire was profiled, and TCRdb retains in-frame clones only, with some absent. The sample includes fewer than 50,000 clones, just under 70% of them seen just once. The specimen sequenced was peripheral blood. All receptors come from a man older than 75 with acute or convalescent COVID-19.

This clone has more than one count but fewer than ten. The V call is TRBV6-2 or TRBV6-3, the J call TRBJ1-1; D gene unclear. This CDR3 region has 15 residues. V was trimmed by 6 bases and J by 5 bases, leaving 19 bases between them. Per germline, CDR1 MNHEY and CDR2 SVGEGT. In DNA form, the CDR3 reads TGTGCCAGCAGGCCTCGCCCCGGAGAAAGGACTGAAGCTTTCTTT. It encodes CASRPRPGERTEAFF.

The rearrangement links TRBV5-1 to TRBJ2-7; a possible D gene is TRBD2 (5 bases). Trimming took off 0 bases at V and 1 base at J, with 11 bases between the two ends. The CDR3 sequence is 15 residues long. Germline lookup yields CDR1 SGHRS and CDR2 YFSETQ. CDR3 sequence (DNA): TGCGCCAGCAGCTTGGCCGGTGGAGGATCCTACGAGCAGTACTTC. This sequence encodes CASSLAGGGSYEQYF.

This clone was detected only once. Sequence at one end of the junction differs from germline and may be a read error. V is TRBV30 and J is TRBJ1-2; D is unresolved. Germline V CDR1 and CDR2: GTSNPN, SVGIG (reference sequence). The CDR3 consists of 12 residues. The CDR3 bases are TGTGCCTGGAGTGTACCCAACTCTGGCTACACCTTC. Amino acid sequence: CAWSVPNSGYTF. Complete variable domain (other parts from reference TRBV30 and TRBJ1-2): SQTIHQWPATLVQPVGSPLSLECTVEGTSNPNLYWYRQAAGRGLQLLFYSVGIGQISSEVPQNLSASRPQDRQFILSSKKLLLSDSGFYLCAWSVPNSGYTFGSGTRLTVV.

This rearrangement joins TRBV25-1 to TRBJ1-6; 9 bases match TRBD1. This CDR3 is 14 amino acids long. After removal of 4 bases from V and 8 bases from J, the junction contained 3 bases not matched to a gene. CDR1 is MGHDK, CDR2 SYGVNS, per germline. CDR3 bases: TGTGCCAGCAGTGTTGGGGACAGGGATTCACCCCTCCACTTT. Translated, it gives CASSVGDRDSPLHF.

The CDR3 loop is CASSPTGNTEAFF. CDR3 nucleotide sequence: TGTGCCAGCAGCCCCACAGGGAACACTGAAGCTTTCTTT. The J gene is TRBJ1-1, the V gene TRBV5-5; D might be TRBD1 (5 bases). This CDR3 spans 13 amino acids. Trimming took off 4 bases at V and 1 base at J, with 8 bases between the two ends. Germline V CDR1 and CDR2: SGHKS, YYEKEE (reference sequence).

The chain uses TRBV25-1 and TRBJ2-1; 8 positions agree with TRBD2. V was clipped by 0 bases and J by 7 bases; unmatched bases: 5. The CDR3 runs to 15 residues. Germline lookup yields CDR1 MGHDK and CDR2 SYGVNS. The CDR3 loop is CASSEYAGGKNEQFF. Written as DNA, the CDR3 is TGTGCCAGCAGTGAATACGCGGGGGGTAAGAATGAGCAGTTCTTC.

The chain is built from TRBV6-1 and TRBJ2-5; TRBD2 matches 9 bases. From germline, CDR1 is MNHNS and CDR2 SASEGT. V shed 1 base and J 5 bases; nucleotides not matched to a gene: 11. The CDR3 length is 17 residues. DNA for the CDR3: TGTGCCAGCAGTGAAGACTTGAGTTGGCTAGCGGGGGAGACCCAGTACTTC. It specifies CASSEDLSWLAGETQYF.

This rearrangement joins TRBV19 to TRBJ2-1, with TRBD2 as a possible D gene (6 bases). Trimming left V 11 bases short and J 4 bases short, with 12 bases between. CDR1 and CDR2 (germline): LNHDA, SQIVND (reference sequence). The CDR3 runs 12 residues. CDR3 nucleotide sequence: TGTGCCTCGCATAGCGGATACAATGAGCAGTTCTTC. Translation gives CASHSGYNEQFF.

The gene calls are TRBV7-2 and TRBJ1-1; D not certain. The ends were cut back, 8 bases at V and 1 base at J, with 11 bases in the middle. The CDR3 spans 13 residues. Germline values: CDR1 SGHTA, CDR2 FQGNSA. The CDR3 region is CASWGAENTEAFF. In DNA, the CDR3 is TGTGCCAGCTGGGGAGCCGAGAACACTGAAGCTTTCTTT.